This passage covers 25 T cell receptor beta chains from one sample sequenced in a study of patients and donors after allogeneic stem cell transplantation. TCRdb analysed the RT-PCR reads with MiXCR anew, one entry per CDR3 protein. The sample includes some 87,000 distinct CDR3 sequences, roughly 48% seen only once; the top ten take approximately 66%. Sequencing input: blood, either unsorted or a sorted T cell fraction (not recorded which). All receptors derive from a human donor who was either an allogeneic HSCT recipient or a stem cell or donor lymphocyte infusion donor (not recorded which). It is not recorded whose cells these are; they may come from a transplant donor.

This clonotype was seen a handful of times. This chain joins TRBV20-1 and TRBJ1-2; the match to TRBD1 covers 9 bases. The V segment lost 6 bases and the J segment 4 bases; nucleotides outside the gene matches: 9. Per germline, CDR1 DFQATT and CDR2 SNEGSKA (reference sequence). This CDR3 has 14 amino acids. CDR3 bases: TGCAGTGCAACACAGGGGGCCCCCGTCTATGGCTACACCTTC. Translated, it gives CSATQGAPVYGYTF.

A single count supports this clonotype. The rearrangement uses TRBV29-1 and TRBJ2-1, with D possibly matching TRBD2 (6 bases). V lost 5 bases and J lost 10, with 15 bases in between. Germline V gives CDR1 SQVTM, CDR2 ANQGSEA. This CDR3 spans 12 amino acids. The CDR3 here is CSVPKLAREQFF. The CDR3 coding sequence is TGCAGCGTTCCAAAACTAGCACGGGAGCAGTTCTTC.

The rearrangement uses TRBV27 and TRBJ1-1, with 7 positions matching TRBD1. Germline lookup yields CDR1 MNHEY and CDR2 SMNVEV (reference sequence). The V segment lost 3 bases and the J segment 1 base; nucleotides outside the gene matches: 8. The CDR3 extends over 16 amino acids. The CDR3 protein is CASSLISGGKNTEAFF. In DNA form, the CDR3 reads TGTGCCAGCAGTTTGATCTCAGGGGGTAAGAACACTGAAGCTTTCTTT.

The sample holds a few counts of this clonotype. The CDR3 DNA sequence: TGCGCCAGCAGCTTCGGCGACAATGAGCAGTTCTTC. It codes for CASSFGDNEQFF. V is TRBV5-1 and J is TRBJ2-1; D unresolved. The ends were cut back, 2 bases at V and 5 bases at J, with 5 bases in the middle. The germline gives CDR1 SGHRS, CDR2 YFSETQ. The CDR3 totals 12 residues.

The chain combines TRBV29-1 with TRBJ2-5, with D hard to call. The CDR3 totals 12 residues. Trimming stripped 5 bases from V and 2 bases from J, with 9 bases between. CDR1 is SQVTM and CDR2 is ANQGSEA in the germline V gene. CDR3 amino acids: CSVLATQETQYF. CDR3 DNA sequence: TGCAGCGTTTTGGCAACTCAAGAGACCCAGTACTTC.

This clonotype has a handful of counts. The chain joins TRBV29-1 to TRBJ1-4; tentatively, D is TRBD1 (5 bases). The CDR3 spans 15 residues. The ends were cut back, 7 bases at V and 0 bases at J, with 15 bases in the middle. Per germline, CDR1 SQVTM and CDR2 ANQGSEA. The CDR3 coding sequence is TGCAGCGCGTCGGGACGGTGGACAACTAATGAAAAACTGTTTTTT. This codes for CSASGRWTTNEKLFF.

A few counts support this clonotype. The chain carries TRBV12-3 or TRBV12-4 and TRBJ2-7, with a tentative D call TRBD2 (7 bases). The V end lost 5 bases, the J end lost 6 bases, and 8 bases lay between the germline ends. The CDR3 totals 11 residues. The chain's CDR3 is CASSRGGEQYF. CDR3 DNA: TGTGCCAGCAGTAGGGGGGGCGAGCAGTACTTC.

This clonotype turned up a few times. The chain combines TRBV18 with TRBJ1-1, with D perhaps TRBD1 (6 bases). The CDR3 runs 15 residues. The germline V gene encodes CDR1 KGHSH and CDR2 LQKENI. With 3 bases removed from V and 3 bases from J, the gap between germline ends came to 14 bases. CDR3 DNA: TGTGCCAGCTCACCGGCAGGGGCTGAGGACACTGAAGCTTTCTTT. Protein: CASSPAGAEDTEAFF. The entire variable domain, with the rest obtained from reference TRBV18 and TRBJ1-1, is as follows: NAGVMQNPRHLVRRRGQEARLRCSPMKGHSHVYWYRQLPEEGLKFMVYLQKENIIDESGMPKERFSAEFPKEGPSILRIQQVVRGDSAAYFCASSPAGAEDTEAFFGQGTRLTVV.

The V call is TRBV7-8, the J call TRBJ2-2; 11 nucleotides agree with TRBD2. Germline loops: CDR1 SGHVS, CDR2 FQNEAQ. The CDR3 spans 16 residues. V lost 5 bases and J lost 7; bases outside the gene matches: 9. The CDR3 region is CASSPTSGRYIGELFF. CDR3 nucleotides: TGTGCCAGCAGCCCCACTAGCGGGAGATATATCGGGGAGCTGTTTTTT.

This chain connects TRBV7-9 to TRBJ1-2; 7 bases agree with TRBD1. From germline, CDR1 is SEHNR and CDR2 FQNEAQ (reference sequence). The CDR3 spans 14 residues. Losses at the gene ends were 1 base for V and 8 bases for J; bases not matched to a gene: 7. The CDR3 reads CASSLEGAIDGYTF. The CDR3, as DNA: TGTGCCAGCAGCTTAGAGGGGGCAATCGACGGCTACACCTTC.

This chain links TRBV7-8 with TRBJ1-2, with 9 bases matching TRBD1. This CDR3 has 14 residues. The V gene end was trimmed by 3 bases and the J gene end by 7 bases; junction bases not matched to a gene: 6. Germline CDR1 and CDR2: SGHVS and FQNEAQ. CDR3 DNA: TGTGCCAGCAGCTTTGGGACAGGGAACGCTGGCTACACCTTC. Encoded protein: CASSFGTGNAGYTF.

The genes are TRBV29-1 and TRBJ1-3; D not certain. The CDR3 sequence is 14 residues long. V lost 2 bases to trimming and J lost 0 bases, with 8 bases between them. Germline-derived CDR1 and CDR2 are SQVTM and ANQGSEA. Here the CDR3 DNA reads TGCAGCGTTGAAACCCCGAGCTCTGGAAACACCATATATTTT. This encodes CSVETPSSGNTIYF.

The V and J genes are TRBV27 and TRBJ1-2; 12 nucleotides align to TRBD1. V gave up 5 bases and J gave up 8 bases; unmatched junction bases: 12. The CDR3 sequence is 16 residues long. Germline V gene lookup returns CDR1 MNHEY and CDR2 SMNVEV (reference sequence). The CDR3 loop is CASSILTGTGGGGYTF. The CDR3 nucleotides are TGTGCCAGCAGTATTCTTACCGGGACAGGGGGCGGCGGCTACACCTTC.

This clonotype was observed a handful of times. The genes are TRBV7-2 and TRBJ1-5, with unresolved D. V lost 3 bases and J 9 bases, leaving 9 bases between the germline ends. CDR3 length: 12 residues. Per the germline V gene, CDR1 is SGHTA and CDR2 is FQGNSA. In DNA, the CDR3 is TGTGCCAGCAGCTTCGAATCTCGGCCCCAGCATTTT. This encodes CASSFESRPQHF.

The chain's CDR3 is CASSQDVSRRGEKLFF. DNA for the CDR3: TGCGCCAGCAGCCAAGATGTCAGCCGAAGAGGAGAAAAACTGTTTTTT. The rearrangement links TRBV4-3 to TRBJ1-4; D remains ambiguous. CDR1 is LGHNA, CDR2 YSLEER, per germline. The length of the CDR3 is 16 residues. The ends were cut back, 0 bases at V and 8 bases at J, with 16 bases in the middle.

V usage is TRBV12-3 or TRBV12-4 and J usage is TRBJ1-1; D gene unclear. The V gene lost 2 bases and the J gene lost 3 bases, with 4 bases spanning the gap. This CDR3 is built from 12 residues. CDR3 protein: CASSLSHTEAFF. The CDR3 nucleotides read TGTGCCAGCAGTTTATCCCACACTGAAGCTTTCTTT.

This clonotype was picked up a small number of times. The chain combines TRBV10-3 with TRBJ1-3, with a weak D call TRBD1 (6 bases). Germline lookup yields CDR1 ENHRY and CDR2 SYGVKD. V dropped 3 bases and J dropped 4 bases, with 7 bases sitting between them. CDR3 length equals 13 residues. The CDR3 reads CAISEGGGNTIYF. In nucleotides, the CDR3 is TGTGCCATCAGTGAAGGGGGAGGAAACACCATATATTTT.

The count of this clonotype is one. V usage is TRBV5-1 and J usage is TRBJ1-1; 10 bases line up with TRBD1. The CDR3 is 14 residues long. V dropped 3 bases and J dropped 6; count of bases not matched to a gene: 5. CDR1 is SGHRS and CDR2 is YFSETQ in the germline V gene. The CDR3 bases are TGCGCCAGCAGCTGGGGACAGGGGACCCCTGAAGCTTTCTTT. Protein product: CASSWGQGTPEAFF.

The rearrangement links TRBV7-6 to TRBJ1-2; D is undetermined. V lost 1 base and J 4 bases, leaving 10 bases between the germline ends. CDR1 SGHVS and CDR2 FNYEAQ come from the germline V gene. The CDR3 has 14 amino acids. Here the CDR3 DNA reads TGTGCCAGCAGCTTAGACCAAGCGGGCTATGGCTACACCTTC. This sequence encodes CASSLDQAGYGYTF.

V and J are TRBV12-3 or TRBV12-4 and TRBJ1-2; weak D call: TRBD1 (5 bases). The CDR3 has 13 amino acids. Trimming stripped 3 bases from V and 4 bases from J, with 9 bases between. This chain's CDR3 is CASSLGGVYGYTF. In nucleotides, the CDR3 is TGTGCCAGCAGTTTGGGAGGGGTCTATGGCTACACCTTC.

The chain couples TRBV20-1 to TRBJ1-6; TRBD1 might be the D (5 bases). The V gene's germline CDR1 is DFQATT and CDR2 SNEGSKA (reference sequence). V lost 6 bases, J lost 3 bases, and 12 bases lay in between. The CDR3 length is 14 residues. The CDR3 sequence is CSAAGRYYNSPLHF. The CDR3 bases are TGCAGTGCCGCGGGACGGTACTATAATTCACCCCTCCACTTT.

The J gene is TRBJ1-5, the V gene TRBV27; 7 bases align to TRBD1. This CDR3 is 15 amino acids long. Losses at the gene ends were 4 bases for V and 7 bases for J; bases not matched to a gene: 10. Germline-derived CDR1 and CDR2 are MNHEY and SMNVEV (reference sequence). CDR3 DNA sequence: TGTGCCAGCAGTTCCACCGACAGGGTGGGGCAGCCCCAGCATTTT. Protein: CASSSTDRVGQPQHF.

This clonotype appeared a single time. The chain is built from TRBV9 and TRBJ2-1; D call uncertain. Trimming took off 2 bases at V and 7 bases at J, with 4 bases between the two ends. The CDR3 covers 11 residues. Germline V gene sequence: CDR1 SGDLS, CDR2 YYNGEE. DNA of the CDR3: TGTGCCAGCAGCGTCCGGAATGAGCAGTTCTTC. Translating gives CASSVRNEQFF.

V usage is TRBV7-3 and J usage is TRBJ1-2; D is ambiguous. Looked up from germline, CDR1 is SGHTA and CDR2 is FQGTGA. The V end lost 5 bases, the J end lost 0 bases, and 16 bases lay between the germline ends. This CDR3 is 16 amino acids long. CDR3 residues: CASSPGPAATNYGYTF. Here the CDR3 DNA reads TGTGCCAGCAGCCCGGGCCCGGCAGCGACTAACTATGGCTACACCTTC.

The rearrangement links TRBV27 to TRBJ1-5, with 8 bases matching TRBD1. Unmatched junction bases numbered 16, after V lost 6 bases and J lost 9 bases. Germline V gives CDR1 MNHEY, CDR2 SMNVEV (reference sequence). This CDR3 contains 16 residues. In DNA form, the CDR3 reads TGTGCCAGCAGCCTCTCAGCCGCAGGGGGCACCGGGCCCCAGCATTTT. It codes for CASSLSAAGGTGPQHF.